A single sample gave rise to the 27 T cell receptor beta chains below, sequenced in a study of sequential checkpoint blockade in melanoma. Treatment denoted: randomized to nivolumab then ipilimumab (arm A) or the reverse (arm B). TCRdb's copy holds only in-frame clones and misses some; the assay was immunoSEQ multiplex PCR. The table lists approximately 12,000 clones, 76% of them singletons, with roughly half in the top ten. The source was CD8+ T cells sorted from blood (inferred from file names), collected from a patient given nivolumab and ipilimumab in sequence. The receptors here all came from a human patient with melanoma. Some clones in this sample may be carry-over from other donors' samples.

The genes are TRBV4-3 and TRBJ2-7; 7 nucleotides line up with TRBD1. Per the germline V gene, CDR1 is LGHNA and CDR2 is YSLEER. The V segment lost 0 bases and the J segment 0 bases; nucleotides outside the gene matches: 2. This CDR3 is built from 15 residues. In nucleotides, the CDR3 is TGCGCCAGCAGCCAAGATTCAGGGGGCTCCTACGAGCAGTACTTC. This encodes CASSQDSGGSYEQYF.

The V call is TRBV7-9, the J call TRBJ1-2, with TRBD1 matching over 7 bases. CDR1 is SEHNR and CDR2 is FQNEAQ in the germline V gene (reference sequence). The CDR3 loop spans 15 amino acids. V shed 4 bases and J 4 bases; nucleotides not matched to a gene: 9. Written as DNA, the CDR3 is TGTGCCAGCAGCTCTAGCCAGGGGGTAAGCTATGGCTACACCTTC. Its translation is CASSSSQGVSYGYTF.

This chain links TRBV9 with TRBJ1-5, with 7 bases fitting TRBD1. This CDR3 is 14 amino acids long. Per germline, CDR1 SGDLS and CDR2 YYNGEE. The junction had 10 bases not matched to a gene; V was cut back by 4 bases and J by 9 bases. The CDR3 loop is CASSSGTAQLPQHF. In DNA, the CDR3 is TGTGCCAGCAGCTCAGGGACAGCACAACTGCCCCAGCATTTT. The variable domain in full, completed from reference TRBV9 and TRBJ1-5, reads DSGVTQTPKHLITATGQRVTLRCSPRSGDLSVYWYQQSLDQGLQFLIQYYNGEERAKGNILERFSAQQFPDLHSELNLSSLELGDSALYFCASSSGTAQLPQHFGDGTRLSIL.

The CDR3 is CASSSVGLLDEQYF. CDR3 sequence (DNA): TGTGCCAGCAGCTCTGTGGGGCTTCTCGACGAGCAGTACTTC. The rearrangement uses TRBV7-9 and TRBJ2-7; D perhaps matches TRBD1 (5 bases). V was trimmed by 4 bases and J by 5 bases, leaving 15 bases between them. The CDR3 is 14 amino acids. Germline V gene data show CDR1 as SEHNR and CDR2 as FQNEAQ (reference sequence).

Judged by abundance, this clone is medium-sized. The J gene is TRBJ1-4, the V gene TRBV21-1; no check of the table's D call, TRBD1, against the DNA was made. TRBV21-1 is classified as a pseudogene. This CDR3 contains 18 residues. For the CDR3, the DNA is TGTGCCAGCAGCAAAGCTTGGGCCCTTCAGGGTCCTAATGAAAAACTGTTTTTT. Protein: CASSKAWALQGPNEKLFF.

This clone appeared a few times. A junction boundary mismatches the germline segment, possibly from a read error. V usage is TRBV4-1 and J usage is TRBJ2-7, with D possibly matching TRBD2 (6 bases). The CDR3 has 15 amino acids. Germline-derived CDR1 and CDR2 are MGHRA and YSYEKL. The CDR3 DNA reads as TGTGCCAGCAGCTTTCGGGACTGGGGGGACTACGAGCAGTACTTC. The encoded protein is CASSFRDWGDYEQYF.

V and J are TRBV27 and TRBJ2-5; the match to TRBD2 covers 8 bases. The J call may not be correct, given that the DNA end is closer to TRBJ2-7. From germline, CDR1 is MNHEY and CDR2 SMNVEV (reference sequence). CDR3 length equals 16 residues. CDR3 DNA sequence: TGTGCCAGCAGTTACCGGGGGGGGGCGATACATTACGAGCAGTACTTC. It codes for CASSYRGGAIHYEQYF.

The rearrangement links TRBV15 to TRBJ2-5; TRBD1 matches at 7 bases. This CDR3 region has 15 residues. V gave up 0 bases and J gave up 1 base; unmatched junction bases: 2. Germline loops: CDR1 LNHNV, CDR2 YYDKDF (reference sequence). The CDR3: CATSRDGTVQETQYF. CDR3 coding DNA: TGTGCCACCAGCAGAGATGGGACAGTCCAAGAGACCCAGTACTTC.

This chain connects TRBV11-2 to TRBJ2-5; 9 positions match TRBD2. Germline V gene lookup returns CDR1 SGHAT and CDR2 FQNNGV. The V segment lost 5 bases and the J segment 4 bases; nucleotides outside the gene matches: 2. The length of the CDR3 is 13 residues. This CDR3 reads CASSPTSGETQYF. The CDR3 DNA reads TGTGCCAGCAGCCCGACTAGCGGAGAGACCCAGTACTTC.

The chain uses TRBV19 and TRBJ2-3; 14 positions agree with TRBD2. The V segment lost 6 bases and the J segment 7 bases; nucleotides outside the gene matches: 9. This CDR3 is built from 16 residues. Per the germline V gene, CDR1 is LNHDA and CDR2 is SQIVND (reference sequence). The CDR3, as DNA: TGTGCCAGTAGATCGGGACTAGCGGGGGCGTCGAATACGCAGTATTTT. Encoded protein: CASRSGLAGASNTQYF.

The chain uses TRBV19 and TRBJ2-2, with a tentative D call TRBD2 (5 bases). CDR1 LNHDA and CDR2 SQIVND come from the germline V gene (reference sequence). The length of the CDR3 is 11 residues. V lost 11 bases and J lost 1, with 5 bases in between. The CDR3 sequence: CAGGNTGELFF. In DNA form, the CDR3 reads TGTGCCGGAGGGAACACCGGGGAGCTGTTTTTT.

CDR3 sequence: CASSQDRDRDYGYTF. The DNA for the CDR3 is TGCGCCAGCAGCCAAGACCGTGACAGGGACTATGGCTACACCTTC. This sequence joins TRBV4-3 and TRBJ1-2, with 7 bases lining up with TRBD1. The CDR3 runs to 15 residues. The V segment lost 0 bases and the J segment 3 bases; nucleotides outside the gene matches: 4. CDR1 is LGHNA and CDR2 is YSLEER in the germline V gene.

The V gene is TRBV7-9, the J gene TRBJ1-1; D may be TRBD1 (5 bases). This CDR3 contains 18 residues. In germline, CDR1 is SEHNR, CDR2 FQNEAQ (reference sequence). The V end was cut by 0 bases, the J end by 0 bases, with 17 bases between. The CDR3 nucleotides read TGTGCCAGCAGCTTAGCGGTTATGCAGGGTCGCATGAACACTGAAGCTTTCTTT. It translates to CASSLAVMQGRMNTEAFF.

V is TRBV7-9 and J is TRBJ2-1; 9 positions match TRBD2. The CDR3 extends over 16 amino acids. Germline loops: CDR1 SEHNR, CDR2 FQNEAQ (reference sequence). The V segment lost 5 bases and the J segment 2 bases; nucleotides outside the gene matches: 7. CDR3 DNA: TGTGCCAGCAGCCCGCGGGAGGGGAACCCCTACAATGAGCAGTTCTTC. Protein product: CASSPREGNPYNEQFF.

This clone has only one observation. The chain's CDR3 is CAISGDRVDIQYF. CDR3 DNA: TGTGCCATCAGTGGGGACAGGGTCGATATTCAGTACTTC. The chain combines TRBV10-3 with TRBJ2-4; 9 bases agree with TRBD1. Germline V gene data show CDR1 as ENHRY and CDR2 as SYGVKD. V lost 4 bases to trimming and J lost 10 bases; unmatched junction nucleotides: 5. This CDR3 spans 13 amino acids.

This clone has just a few counts. J is TRBJ2-1 and V is TRBV10-3; D is unresolved. This CDR3 spans 16 amino acids. The germline V gene has CDR1 ENHRY and CDR2 SYGVKD. V lost 2 bases and J 0 bases, leaving 11 bases between the germline ends. In DNA, the CDR3 is TGTGCCATCAGTGAGACTCTGAGTCTCTCCTACAATGAGCAGTTCTTC. Encoded protein: CAISETLSLSYNEQFF.

This chain connects TRBV6-5 to TRBJ2-2; D unresolved. The CDR3 is 13 amino acids. V lost 0 bases, J lost 6 bases, and 5 bases lay in between. Germline lookup yields CDR1 MNHEY and CDR2 SVGAGI. The chain's CDR3 is CASSYSSAGELFF. The CDR3 coding sequence is TGTGCCAGCAGTTACTCTTCTGCCGGGGAGCTGTTTTTT.

This chain joins TRBV28 and TRBJ2-3; tentative D call: TRBD2 (6 bases). Germline CDR1 and CDR2: MDHEN and SYDVKM. The CDR3 spans 14 residues. The ends were cut back, 7 bases at V and 6 bases at J, with 17 bases in the middle. The CDR3 loop is CASTRPPGVDTQYF. The CDR3, as DNA: TGTGCCAGCACCCGCCCCCCGGGGGTGGATACGCAGTATTTT.

This sequence joins TRBV6-5 and TRBJ2-5, with 9 bases fitting TRBD1. V lost 6 bases to trimming and J lost 11 bases; unmatched junction nucleotides: 10. Germline V lookup: CDR1 MNHEY, CDR2 SVGAGI. CDR3 length equals 13 residues. The CDR3 DNA reads TGTGCCAGCAGACCCGGGACAGGGCGGGAGCAGTACTTC. It yields the protein CASRPGTGREQYF.

The chain recombines TRBV7-9 with TRBJ2-2; no definite D call. Per germline, CDR1 SEHNR and CDR2 FQNEAQ (reference sequence). V was trimmed by 2 bases and J by 6 bases, leaving 4 bases between them. The CDR3 length is 12 residues. CDR3 region: CASSLYPGELFF. In DNA, the CDR3 is TGTGCCAGCAGCTTATATCCCGGGGAGCTGTTTTTT.

This chain connects TRBV5-1 to TRBJ2-1; TRBD1 is a possible D gene (6 bases). V gave up 3 bases and J gave up 6 bases, with 22 bases separating them. CDR3 length equals 17 residues. From germline, CDR1 is SGHRS and CDR2 YFSETQ. Here the CDR3 DNA reads TGCGCCAGCAGCTCCGATGGGGGCACGTTATCCCTCAATGAGCAGTTCTTC. It yields the protein CASSSDGGTLSLNEQFF.

The rearrangement uses TRBV30 and TRBJ1-1, with 7 bases matching TRBD1. The CDR3 consists of 15 residues. The germline CDR1 and CDR2 sequences are GTSNPN and SVGIG (reference sequence). The CDR3 loop is CAFTGRGYLSTEAFF. CDR3 nucleotide sequence: TGTGCTTTCACCGGCAGGGGGTATTTGAGCACTGAAGCTTTCTTT.

This sequence joins TRBV6-6 and TRBJ2-7; no definite D call. V was cut by 8 bases and J by 3 bases, with 5 bases left in between. Germline CDR1 is MNHNY and CDR2 is SVGAGI (reference sequence). The CDR3 is 10 amino acids. The CDR3 DNA sequence: TGTGCCAGCCGGAGCTACGAGCAGTACTTC. Its translation is CASRSYEQYF.

This clone came up a few times. The chain links TRBV6-4 to TRBJ1-1; 9 bases match TRBD1. Trimming took 3 bases from V and 11 from J; bases not matched to a gene: 7. The CDR3 spans 13 residues. CDR1 and CDR2 (germline): MRHNA, SNTAGT. The CDR3 DNA sequence: TGTGCCAGCAGTGATGATGGGACAGGGTCCGCTTTCTTT. Translated, it gives CASSDDGTGSAFF.

This sequence joins TRBV2 and TRBJ2-7, with D perhaps matching TRBD2 (6 bases). The V gene's germline CDR1 is SNHLY and CDR2 FYNNEI. Trimming shortened V by 6 bases and J by 4 bases, and 10 bases separated the two germline ends. The length of the CDR3 is 12 residues. The CDR3 sequence: CASRGGVYEQYF. The CDR3 bases are TGTGCCAGCAGAGGAGGGGTATACGAGCAGTACTTC.

This clone appeared many times. CDR3 sequence: CASSEGEASNYGYTF. CDR3 nucleotide sequence: TGTGCCAGCAGTGAGGGAGAGGCCTCTAACTATGGCTACACCTTC. This chain links TRBV6-4 with TRBJ1-2; D uncertain. Deletions cut 3 bases from V and 0 bases from J, with 11 bases between. This CDR3 region has 15 residues. Germline V CDR1 and CDR2: MRHNA, SNTAGT.

In the case of this clone: One end of the junction fails to match germline, which may point to a read error. The chain combines TRBV4-1 with TRBJ1-1; 9 bases match TRBD1. The CDR3 extends over 18 amino acids. The V gene's germline CDR1 is MGHRA and CDR2 YSYEKL. The CDR3 loop is CASSQDRTVYRGRTQAFF. The CDR3 region has the DNA TGCGCCAGCAGCCAAGATCGAACGGTTTACAGGGGGCGCACTCAAGCTTTCTTT.